This TCR beta chain was identified in a study of blood T cell repertoires in COVID-19. Study at large: Donors in the United States, Italy and Spain gave samples during acute or convalescent COVID-19. T cells, B-cell-depleted T cells, or PBMCs supplied cDNA or gDNA.

The cohort comprised adults aged about 18 to 100 years residing in 24 US areas. Self-reported history from a screening survey and questionnaire set each donor's cohort. In regard to this clone: This sample includes further DNA sequences coding for the same CDR3.

This table comes from immunoSEQ multiplex PCR, and its TCRdb copy is limited to in-frame clones, with some not included. The sample includes some 180,000 clones, roughly 82% of them seen just once. The CDR3 is 15 amino acids. With 5 bases removed from V and 0 bases from J, the gap between germline ends came to 10 bases. Germline V gene sequence: CDR1 SGHTA, CDR2 FQGNSA. The chain employs TRBV7-2 and TRBJ1-4; D is perhaps TRBD1 (5 bases). The origin of this receptor is a woman aged 60-70 years with acute COVID-19. Sample: PBMCs or T cells enriched from blood (not recorded which). This CDR3 reads CASSLWGATNEKLFF. As DNA, the CDR3 is TGTGCCAGCAGCCTCTGGGGGGCAACTAATGAAAAACTGTTTTTT.